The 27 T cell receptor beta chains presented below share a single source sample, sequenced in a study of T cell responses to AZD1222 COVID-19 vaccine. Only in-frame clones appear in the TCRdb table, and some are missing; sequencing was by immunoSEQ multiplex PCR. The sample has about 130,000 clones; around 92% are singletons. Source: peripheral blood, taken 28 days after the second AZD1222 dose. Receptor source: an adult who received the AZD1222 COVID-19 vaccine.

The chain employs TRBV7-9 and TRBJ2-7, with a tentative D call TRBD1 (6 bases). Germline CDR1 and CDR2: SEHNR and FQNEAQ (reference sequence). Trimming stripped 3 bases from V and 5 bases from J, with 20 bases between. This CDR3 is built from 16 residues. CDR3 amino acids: CASSFAPEQGRHEQYF. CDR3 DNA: TGTGCCAGCAGCTTCGCTCCGGAACAGGGAAGGCACGAGCAGTACTTC. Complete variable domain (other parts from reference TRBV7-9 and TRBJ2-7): DTGVSQNPRHKITKRGQNVTFRCDPISEHNRLYWYRQTLGQGPEFLTYFQNEAQLEKSRLLSDRFSAERPKGSFSTLEIQRTEQGDSAMYLCASSFAPEQGRHEQYFGPGTRLTVT.

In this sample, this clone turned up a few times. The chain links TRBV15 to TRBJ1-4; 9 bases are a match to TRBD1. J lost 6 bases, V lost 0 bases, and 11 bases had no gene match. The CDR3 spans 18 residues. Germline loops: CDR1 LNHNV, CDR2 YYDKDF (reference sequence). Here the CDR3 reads CATSRDYSGQGWDEKLFF. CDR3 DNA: TGTGCCACCAGCAGAGATTATTCGGGACAGGGATGGGATGAAAAACTGTTTTTT.

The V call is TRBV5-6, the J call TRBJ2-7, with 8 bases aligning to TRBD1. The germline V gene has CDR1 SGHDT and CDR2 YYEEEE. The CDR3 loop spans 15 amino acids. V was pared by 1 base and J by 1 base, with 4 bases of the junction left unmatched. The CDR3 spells CASSLSGGTSYEQYF. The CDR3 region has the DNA TGTGCCAGCAGCTTGTCAGGGGGCACGTCCTACGAGCAGTACTTC.

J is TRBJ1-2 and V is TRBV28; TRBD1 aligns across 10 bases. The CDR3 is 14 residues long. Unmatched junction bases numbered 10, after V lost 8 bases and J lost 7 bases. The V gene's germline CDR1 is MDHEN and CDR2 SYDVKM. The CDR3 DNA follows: TGTGCCAGCGGCGCGGGACAGGGGTATATTGGCTACACCTTC. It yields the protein CASGAGQGYIGYTF.

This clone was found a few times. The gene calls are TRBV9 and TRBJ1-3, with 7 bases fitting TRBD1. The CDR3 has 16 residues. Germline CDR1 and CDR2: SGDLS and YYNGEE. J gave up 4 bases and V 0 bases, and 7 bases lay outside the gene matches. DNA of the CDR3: TGTGCCAGCAGCGTAGACCTTACAGGGGTCGGAAACACCATATATTTT. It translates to CASSVDLTGVGNTIYF.

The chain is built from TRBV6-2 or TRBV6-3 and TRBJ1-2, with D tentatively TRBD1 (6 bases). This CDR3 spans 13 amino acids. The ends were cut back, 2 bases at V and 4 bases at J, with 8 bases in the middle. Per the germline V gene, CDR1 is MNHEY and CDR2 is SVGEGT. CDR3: CASSYQDSYGYTF. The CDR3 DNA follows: TGTGCCAGCAGTTACCAGGACAGCTATGGCTACACCTTC.

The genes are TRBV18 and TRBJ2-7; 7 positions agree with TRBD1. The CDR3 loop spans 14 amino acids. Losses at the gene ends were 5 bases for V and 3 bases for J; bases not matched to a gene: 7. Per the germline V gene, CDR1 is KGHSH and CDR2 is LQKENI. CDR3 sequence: CASSGGQSDYEQYF. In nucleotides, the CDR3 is TGTGCCAGCTCAGGGGGACAGTCTGACTACGAGCAGTACTTC.

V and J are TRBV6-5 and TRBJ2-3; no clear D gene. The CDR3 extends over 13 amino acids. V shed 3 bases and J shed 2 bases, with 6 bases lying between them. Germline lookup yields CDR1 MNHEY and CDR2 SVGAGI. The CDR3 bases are TGTGCCAGCAGTTATCATTTCACAGATACGCAGTATTTT. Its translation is CASSYHFTDTQYF.

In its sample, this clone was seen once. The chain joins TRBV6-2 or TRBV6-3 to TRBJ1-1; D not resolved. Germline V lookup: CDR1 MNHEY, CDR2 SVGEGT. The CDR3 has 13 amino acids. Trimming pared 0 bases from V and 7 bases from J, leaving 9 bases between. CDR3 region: CASSYSEPNEAFF. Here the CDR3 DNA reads TGTGCCAGCAGTTACTCTGAGCCGAATGAAGCTTTCTTT.

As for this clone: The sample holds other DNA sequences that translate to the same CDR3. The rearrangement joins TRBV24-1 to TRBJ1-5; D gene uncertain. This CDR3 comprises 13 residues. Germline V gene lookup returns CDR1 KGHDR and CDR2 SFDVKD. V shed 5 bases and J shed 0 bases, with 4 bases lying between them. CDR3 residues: CATSAYSNQPQHF. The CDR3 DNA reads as TGTGCCACCAGTGCCTATAGCAATCAGCCCCAGCATTTT.

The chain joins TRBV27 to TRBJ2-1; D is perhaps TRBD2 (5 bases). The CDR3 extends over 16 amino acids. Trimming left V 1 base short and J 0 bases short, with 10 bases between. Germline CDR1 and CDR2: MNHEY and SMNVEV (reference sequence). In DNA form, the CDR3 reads TGTGCCAGCAGTTTATTTCAGCGGTCCTCCTACAATGAGCAGTTCTTC. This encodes CASSLFQRSSYNEQFF.

In nucleotides, the CDR3 is TGTGCCAGCAGCCGGGGACAGGGGAACTATGGCTACACCTTC. Protein sequence: CASSRGQGNYGYTF. This chain connects TRBV5-5 to TRBJ1-2, with TRBD1 matching 10 bases. The CDR3 is made up of 14 amino acids. Germline CDR1 SGHKS, CDR2 YYEKEE (reference sequence). V lost 4 bases and J lost 2; bases outside the gene matches: 2.

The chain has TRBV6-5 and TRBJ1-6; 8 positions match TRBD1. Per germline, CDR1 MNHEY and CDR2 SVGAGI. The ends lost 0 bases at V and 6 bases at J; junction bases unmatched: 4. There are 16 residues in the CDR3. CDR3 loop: CASSYSDRAANSPLHF. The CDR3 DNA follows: TGTGCCAGCAGTTACTCGGACAGGGCGGCTAATTCACCCCTCCACTTT.

The CDR3 spells CASSLNPGGRDEQYF. For the CDR3, the DNA is TGTGCCAGCAGCCTTAACCCGGGAGGCCGGGACGAGCAGTACTTC. The chain couples TRBV7-7 to TRBJ2-7, with 7 bases matching TRBD2. V lost 5 bases to trimming and J lost 5 bases; unmatched junction nucleotides: 12. The CDR3 spans 15 residues. CDR1 is SSHAT and CDR2 is FNYEAQ in the germline V gene (reference sequence).

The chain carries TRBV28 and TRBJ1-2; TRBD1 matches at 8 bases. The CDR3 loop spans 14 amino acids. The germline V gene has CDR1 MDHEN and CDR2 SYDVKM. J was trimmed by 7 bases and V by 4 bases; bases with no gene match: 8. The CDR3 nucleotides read TGTGCCAGCAGTTCCGGGGACAGGATATCTGGCTACACCTTC. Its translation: CASSSGDRISGYTF.

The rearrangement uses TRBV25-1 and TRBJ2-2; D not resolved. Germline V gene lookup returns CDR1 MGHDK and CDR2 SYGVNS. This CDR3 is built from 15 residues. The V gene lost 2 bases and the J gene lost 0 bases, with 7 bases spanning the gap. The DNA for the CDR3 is TGTGCCAGCAGTGAAGCGGACCCGAACACCGGGGAGCTGTTTTTT. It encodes CASSEADPNTGELFF.

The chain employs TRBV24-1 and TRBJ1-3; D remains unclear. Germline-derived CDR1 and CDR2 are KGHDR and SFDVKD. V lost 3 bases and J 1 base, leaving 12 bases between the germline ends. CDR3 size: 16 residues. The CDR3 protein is CATSDTDGTSGNTIYF. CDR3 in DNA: TGTGCCACCAGTGATACCGACGGAACTTCTGGAAACACCATATATTTT.

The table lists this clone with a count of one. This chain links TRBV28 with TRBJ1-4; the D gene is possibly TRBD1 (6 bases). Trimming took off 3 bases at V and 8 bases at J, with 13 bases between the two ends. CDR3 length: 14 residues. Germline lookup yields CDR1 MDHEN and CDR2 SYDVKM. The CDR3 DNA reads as TGTGCCAGCAGTTTGGGGGGCAGGCGCGAAAAACTGTTTTTT. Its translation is CASSLGGRREKLFF.

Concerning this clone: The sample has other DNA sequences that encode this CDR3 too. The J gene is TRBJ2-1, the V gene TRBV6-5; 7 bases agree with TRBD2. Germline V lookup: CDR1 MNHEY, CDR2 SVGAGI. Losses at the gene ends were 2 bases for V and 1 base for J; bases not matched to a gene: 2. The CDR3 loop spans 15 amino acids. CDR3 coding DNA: TGTGCCAGCAGTTACGGGAGGGGATCCTACAATGAGCAGTTCTTC. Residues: CASSYGRGSYNEQFF.

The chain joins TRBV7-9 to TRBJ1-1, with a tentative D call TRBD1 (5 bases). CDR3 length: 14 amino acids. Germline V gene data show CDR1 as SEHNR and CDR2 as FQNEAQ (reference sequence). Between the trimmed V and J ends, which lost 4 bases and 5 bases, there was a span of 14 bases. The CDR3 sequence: CASSSGLGGTEAFF. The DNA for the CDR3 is TGTGCCAGCAGCTCGGGACTGGGAGGGACTGAAGCTTTCTTT.

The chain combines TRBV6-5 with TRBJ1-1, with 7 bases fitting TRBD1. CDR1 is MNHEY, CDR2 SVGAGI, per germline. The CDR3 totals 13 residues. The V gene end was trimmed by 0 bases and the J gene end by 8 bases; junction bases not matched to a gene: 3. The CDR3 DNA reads TGTGCCAGCAGTTACTCTACAGGGGCCGAAGCTTTCTTT. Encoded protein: CASSYSTGAEAFF.

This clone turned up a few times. CDR3 in amino acids: CASANREAFF. Written as DNA, the CDR3 is TGTGCCAGCGCGAATCGCGAAGCTTTCTTT. The chain joins TRBV18 to TRBJ1-1, with no clear D. The V end was cut by 8 bases, the J end by 8 bases, with 9 bases between. This CDR3 is built from 10 residues. Germline CDR1 reads KGHSH; CDR2 reads LQKENI.

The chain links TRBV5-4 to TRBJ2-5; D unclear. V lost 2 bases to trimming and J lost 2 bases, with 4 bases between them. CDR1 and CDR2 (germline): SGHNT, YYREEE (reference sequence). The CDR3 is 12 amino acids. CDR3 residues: CASSFPQETQYF. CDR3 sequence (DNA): TGTGCCAGCAGCTTCCCACAAGAGACCCAGTACTTC. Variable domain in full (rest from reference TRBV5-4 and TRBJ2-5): ETGVTQSPTHLIKTRGQQVTLRCSSQSGHNTVSWYQQALGQGPQFIFQYYREEENGRGNFPPRFSGLQFPNYSSELNVNALELDDSALYLCASSFPQETQYFGPGTRLLVL.

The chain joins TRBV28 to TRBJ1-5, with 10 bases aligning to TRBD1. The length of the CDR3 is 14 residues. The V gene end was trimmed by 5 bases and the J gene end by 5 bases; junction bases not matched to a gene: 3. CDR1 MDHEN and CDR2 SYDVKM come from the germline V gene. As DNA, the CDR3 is TGTGCCAGCAGTGTGACAGGGGGCTATCAGCCCCAGCATTTT. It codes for CASSVTGGYQPQHF.

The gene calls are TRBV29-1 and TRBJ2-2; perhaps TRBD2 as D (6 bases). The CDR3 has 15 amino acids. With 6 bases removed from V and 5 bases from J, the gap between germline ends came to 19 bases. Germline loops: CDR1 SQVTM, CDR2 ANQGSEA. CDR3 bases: TGCAGCGTCCAACCGGGAGCCGCTATGACCGGGGAGCTGTTTTTT. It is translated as CSVQPGAAMTGELFF.

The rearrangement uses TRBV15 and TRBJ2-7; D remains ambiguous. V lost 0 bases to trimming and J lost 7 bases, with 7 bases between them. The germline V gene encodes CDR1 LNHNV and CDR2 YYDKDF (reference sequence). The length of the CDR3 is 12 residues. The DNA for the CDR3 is TGTGCCACCAGCAGAGATAAGAGAGAGCAGTACTTC. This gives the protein CATSRDKREQYF.

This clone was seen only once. This chain's CDR3 is CASSPGQGPSGRDTQYF. CDR3 coding DNA: TGTGCCAGCTCACCGGGTCAGGGGCCTAGCGGGAGAGATACGCAGTATTTT. The rearrangement joins TRBV18 to TRBJ2-3, with 10 bases identical to TRBD2. CDR3 length equals 17 residues. CDR1 is KGHSH and CDR2 is LQKENI in the germline V gene. Germline trimming cut 3 bases from V and 5 bases from J; bases unmatched to any gene: 11.